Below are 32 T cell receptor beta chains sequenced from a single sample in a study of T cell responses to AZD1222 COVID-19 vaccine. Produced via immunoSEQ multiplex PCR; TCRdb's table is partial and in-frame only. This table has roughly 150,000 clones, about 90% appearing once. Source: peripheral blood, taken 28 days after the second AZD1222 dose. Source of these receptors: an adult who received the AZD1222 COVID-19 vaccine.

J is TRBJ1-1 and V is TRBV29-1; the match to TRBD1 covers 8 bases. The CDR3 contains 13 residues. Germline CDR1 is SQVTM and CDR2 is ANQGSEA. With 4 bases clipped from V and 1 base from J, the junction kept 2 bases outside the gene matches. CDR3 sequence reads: CSVAGGPNTEAFF. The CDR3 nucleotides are TGCAGCGTTGCAGGGGGCCCGAACACTGAAGCTTTCTTT.

The DNA of the CDR3 is TGCGCCAGCAGCTTTGGCAGCCAGGGCGGGGAGCTGTTTTTT. Encoded protein: CASSFGSQGGELFF. V and J are TRBV5-1 and TRBJ2-2; a possible D gene is TRBD1 (5 bases). Trimming cost V 2 bases and J 7 bases, with 12 bases left between them. The CDR3 totals 14 residues. Germline V gene lookup returns CDR1 SGHRS and CDR2 YFSETQ.

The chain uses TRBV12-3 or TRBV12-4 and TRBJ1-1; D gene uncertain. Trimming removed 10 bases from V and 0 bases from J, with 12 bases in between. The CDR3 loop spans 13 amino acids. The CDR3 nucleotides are TGTGCCACCGGCGGAGGGATGAACACTGAAGCTTTCTTT. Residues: CATGGGMNTEAFF.

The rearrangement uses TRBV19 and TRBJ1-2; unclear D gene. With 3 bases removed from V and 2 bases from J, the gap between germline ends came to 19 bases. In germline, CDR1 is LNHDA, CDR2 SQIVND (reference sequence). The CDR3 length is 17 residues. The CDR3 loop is CASSIHPGKGRNYGYTF. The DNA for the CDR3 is TGTGCCAGTAGTATTCACCCGGGGAAGGGCAGAAACTATGGCTACACCTTC.

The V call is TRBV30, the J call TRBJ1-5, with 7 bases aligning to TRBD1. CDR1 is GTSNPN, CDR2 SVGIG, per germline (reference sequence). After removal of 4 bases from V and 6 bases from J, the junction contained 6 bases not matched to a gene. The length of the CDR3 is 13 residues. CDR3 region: CAWNPGGGQPQHF. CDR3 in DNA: TGTGCCTGGAACCCAGGGGGAGGTCAGCCCCAGCATTTT.

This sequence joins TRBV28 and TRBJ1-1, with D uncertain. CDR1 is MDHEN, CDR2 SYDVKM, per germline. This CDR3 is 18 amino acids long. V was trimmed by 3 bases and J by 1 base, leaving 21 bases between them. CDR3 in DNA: TGTGCCAGCAGTTTTGATCAGGCTATGGGGAGGTGGAACACTGAAGCTTTCTTT. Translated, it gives CASSFDQAMGRWNTEAFF.

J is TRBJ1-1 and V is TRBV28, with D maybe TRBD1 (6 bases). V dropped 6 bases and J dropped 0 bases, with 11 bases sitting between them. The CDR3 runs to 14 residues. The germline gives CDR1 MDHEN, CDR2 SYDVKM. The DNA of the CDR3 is TGTGCCAGCAGGTACAGGGATATGAACACTGAAGCTTTCTTT. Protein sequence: CASRYRDMNTEAFF.

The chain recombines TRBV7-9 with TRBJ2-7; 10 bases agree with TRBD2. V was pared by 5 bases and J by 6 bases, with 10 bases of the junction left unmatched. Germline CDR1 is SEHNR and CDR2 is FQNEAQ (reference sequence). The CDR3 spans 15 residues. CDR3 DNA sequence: TGTGCCAGCAGCCTTAGGGAACTAGCGGGACGCGAGCAGTACTTC. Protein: CASSLRELAGREQYF.

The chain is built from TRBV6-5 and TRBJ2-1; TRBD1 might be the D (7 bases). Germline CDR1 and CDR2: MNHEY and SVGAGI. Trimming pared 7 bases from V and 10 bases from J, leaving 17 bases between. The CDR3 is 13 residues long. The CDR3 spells CASTSQGGREQFF. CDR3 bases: TGTGCCAGCACCTCCCAGGGGGGCAGGGAGCAGTTCTTC.

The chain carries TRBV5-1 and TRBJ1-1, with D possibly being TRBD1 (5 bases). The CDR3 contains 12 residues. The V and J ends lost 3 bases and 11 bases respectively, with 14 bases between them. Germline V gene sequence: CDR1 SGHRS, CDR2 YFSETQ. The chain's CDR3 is CASSSDEGNAFF. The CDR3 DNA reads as TGCGCCAGCAGCTCAGATGAGGGGAATGCTTTCTTT.

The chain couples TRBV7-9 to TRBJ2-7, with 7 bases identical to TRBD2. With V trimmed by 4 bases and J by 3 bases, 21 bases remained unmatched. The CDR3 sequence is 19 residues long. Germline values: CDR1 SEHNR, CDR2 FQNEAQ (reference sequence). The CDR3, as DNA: TGTGCCAGCAGCTCCGGCATTTCCTTCTTTAGCGGGTGCCACTACGAGCAGTACGTC. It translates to CASSSGISFFSGCHYEQYV.

The CDR3 loop is CASSEVVTVGGYTF. CDR3 nucleotides: TGTGCCAGCAGTGAAGTTGTCACAGTCGGTGGCTACACCTTC. The chain links TRBV2 to TRBJ1-2; D not certain. Trimming stripped 1 base from V and 7 bases from J, with 13 bases between. CDR1 is SNHLY and CDR2 is FYNNEI in the germline V gene. The CDR3 has 14 amino acids.

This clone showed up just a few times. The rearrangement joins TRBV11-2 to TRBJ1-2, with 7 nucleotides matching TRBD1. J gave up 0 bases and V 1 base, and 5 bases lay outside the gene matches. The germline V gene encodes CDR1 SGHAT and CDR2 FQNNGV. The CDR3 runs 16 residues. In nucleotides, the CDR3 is TGTGCCAGCAGCTTAGTACAGGGGCAATCTAACTATGGCTACACCTTC. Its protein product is CASSLVQGQSNYGYTF.

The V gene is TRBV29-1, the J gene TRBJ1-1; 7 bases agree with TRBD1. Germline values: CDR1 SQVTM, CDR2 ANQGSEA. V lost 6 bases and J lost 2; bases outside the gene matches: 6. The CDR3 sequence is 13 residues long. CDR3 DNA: TGCAGCGTCGCCGGACAGGCAAACACTGAAGCTTTCTTT. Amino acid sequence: CSVAGQANTEAFF.

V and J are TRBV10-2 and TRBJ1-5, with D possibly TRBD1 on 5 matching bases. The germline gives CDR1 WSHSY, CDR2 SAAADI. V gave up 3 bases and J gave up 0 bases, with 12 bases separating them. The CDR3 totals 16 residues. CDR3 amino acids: CASSEGTDVSNQPQHF. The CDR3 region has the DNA TGCGCCAGCAGTGAAGGGACTGATGTTAGCAATCAGCCCCAGCATTTT.

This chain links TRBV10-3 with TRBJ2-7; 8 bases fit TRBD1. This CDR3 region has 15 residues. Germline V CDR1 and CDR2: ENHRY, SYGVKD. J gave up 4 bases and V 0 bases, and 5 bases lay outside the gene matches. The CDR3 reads CAISESRQGAYEQYF. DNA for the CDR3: TGTGCCATCAGTGAGTCGAGGCAGGGGGCGTACGAGCAGTACTTC.

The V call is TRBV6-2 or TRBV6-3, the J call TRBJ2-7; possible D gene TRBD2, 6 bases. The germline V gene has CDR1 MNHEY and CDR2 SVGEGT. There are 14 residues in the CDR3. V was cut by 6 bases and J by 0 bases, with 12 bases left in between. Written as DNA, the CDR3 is TGTGCCAGCAGGTACGGGAGATCCTCCTACGAGCAGTACTTC. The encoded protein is CASRYGRSSYEQYF.

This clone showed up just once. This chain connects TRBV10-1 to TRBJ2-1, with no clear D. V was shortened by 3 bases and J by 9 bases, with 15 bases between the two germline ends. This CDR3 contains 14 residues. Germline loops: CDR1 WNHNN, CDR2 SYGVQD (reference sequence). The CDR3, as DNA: TGCGCCAGCAGTGACCGGACCCACGCCGCTGAGCAGTTCTTC. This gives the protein CASSDRTHAAEQFF.

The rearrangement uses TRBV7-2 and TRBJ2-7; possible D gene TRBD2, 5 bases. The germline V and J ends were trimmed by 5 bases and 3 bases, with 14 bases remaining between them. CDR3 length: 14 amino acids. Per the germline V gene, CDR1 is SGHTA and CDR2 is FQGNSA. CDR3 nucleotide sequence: TGTGCCAGCAGCCCCACCACTAGAGGCTACGAGCAGTACTTC. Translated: CASSPTTRGYEQYF.

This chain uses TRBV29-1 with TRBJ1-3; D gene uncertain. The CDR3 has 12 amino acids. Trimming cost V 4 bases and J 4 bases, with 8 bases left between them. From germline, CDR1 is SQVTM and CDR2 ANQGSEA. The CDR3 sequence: CSVATDGNTIYF. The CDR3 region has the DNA TGCAGCGTTGCAACGGACGGAAACACCATATATTTT. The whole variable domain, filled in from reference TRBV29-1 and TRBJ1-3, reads SAVISQKPSRDICQRGTSLTIQCQVDSQVTMMFWYRQQPGQSLTLIATANQGSEATYESGFVIDKFPISRPNLTFSTLTVSNMSPEDSSIYLCSVATDGNTIYFGEGSWLTVV.

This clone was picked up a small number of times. The CDR3, as DNA: TGTGCCAGCAGTTTTGGTAGCTCCTACGAGCAGTACTTC. The encoded protein is CASSFGSSYEQYF. The chain carries TRBV12-3 or TRBV12-4 and TRBJ2-7; D is uncertain. V lost 3 bases and J 0 bases, leaving 6 bases between the germline ends. CDR3 length: 13 amino acids.

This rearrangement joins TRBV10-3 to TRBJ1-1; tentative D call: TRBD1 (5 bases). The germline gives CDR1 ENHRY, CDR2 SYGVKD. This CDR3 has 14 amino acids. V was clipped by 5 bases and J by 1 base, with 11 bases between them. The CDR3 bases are TGTGCCATCAGTATACAGGCAGGGAACACTGAAGCTTTCTTT. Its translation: CAISIQAGNTEAFF.

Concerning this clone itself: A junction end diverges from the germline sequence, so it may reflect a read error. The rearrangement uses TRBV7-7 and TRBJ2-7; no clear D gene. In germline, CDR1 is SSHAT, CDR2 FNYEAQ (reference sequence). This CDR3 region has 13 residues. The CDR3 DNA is TGTGCTAGCAGCTCCTCCCCGTCCAACGAGCAGTACTTC. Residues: CASSSSPSNEQYF.

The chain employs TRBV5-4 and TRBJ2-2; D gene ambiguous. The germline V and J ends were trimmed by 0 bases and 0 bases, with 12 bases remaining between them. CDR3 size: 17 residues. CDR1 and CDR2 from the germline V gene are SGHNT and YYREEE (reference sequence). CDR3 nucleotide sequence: TGTGCCAGCAGCTTGGTCGGCAGAACACCGAACACCGGGGAGCTGTTTTTT. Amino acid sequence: CASSLVGRTPNTGELFF.

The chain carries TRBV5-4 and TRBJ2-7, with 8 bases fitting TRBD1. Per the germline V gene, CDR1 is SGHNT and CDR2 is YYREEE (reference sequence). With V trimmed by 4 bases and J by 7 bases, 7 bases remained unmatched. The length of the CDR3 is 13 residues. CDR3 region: CASSPGQGREQYV. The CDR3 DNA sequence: TGTGCCAGCAGCCCTGGACAGGGTCGGGAGCAGTACGTC.

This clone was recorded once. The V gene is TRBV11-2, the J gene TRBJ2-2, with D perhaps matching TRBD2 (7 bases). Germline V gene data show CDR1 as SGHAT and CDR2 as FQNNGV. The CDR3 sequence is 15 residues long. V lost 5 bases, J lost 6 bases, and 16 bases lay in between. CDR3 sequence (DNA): TGTGCCAGCAGCCCCCTGGGGGGGGCGGCCGGGGAGCTGTTTTTT. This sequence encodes CASSPLGGAAGELFF.

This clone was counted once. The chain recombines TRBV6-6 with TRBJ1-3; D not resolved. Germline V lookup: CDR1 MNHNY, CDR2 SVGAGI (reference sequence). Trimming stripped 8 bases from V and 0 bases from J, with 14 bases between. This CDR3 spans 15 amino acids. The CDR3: CASVHIMTSGNTIYF. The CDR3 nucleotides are TGTGCCAGCGTTCACATCATGACCTCTGGAAACACCATATATTTT.

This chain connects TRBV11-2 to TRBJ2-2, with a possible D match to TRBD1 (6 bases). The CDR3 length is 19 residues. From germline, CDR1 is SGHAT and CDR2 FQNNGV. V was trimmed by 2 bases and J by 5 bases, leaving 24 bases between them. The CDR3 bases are TGTGCCAGCAGCTTAAGCCCCACCCTTACAGGGAAGGGGACCGGGGAGCTGTTTTTT. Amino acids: CASSLSPTLTGKGTGELFF.

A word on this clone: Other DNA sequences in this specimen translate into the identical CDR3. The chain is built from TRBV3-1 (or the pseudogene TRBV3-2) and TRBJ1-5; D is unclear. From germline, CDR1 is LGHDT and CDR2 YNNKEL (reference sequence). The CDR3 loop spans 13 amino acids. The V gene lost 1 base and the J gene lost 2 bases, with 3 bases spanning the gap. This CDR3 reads CASSQGGNQPQHF. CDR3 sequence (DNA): TGTGCCAGCAGCCAAGGGGGCAATCAGCCCCAGCATTTT.

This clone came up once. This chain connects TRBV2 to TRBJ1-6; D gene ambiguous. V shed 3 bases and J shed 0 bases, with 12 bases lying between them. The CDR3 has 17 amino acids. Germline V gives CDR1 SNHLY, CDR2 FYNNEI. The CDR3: CASSERQASSYNSPLHF. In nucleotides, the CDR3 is TGTGCCAGCAGTGAGAGGCAGGCGAGCTCCTATAATTCACCCCTCCACTTT.

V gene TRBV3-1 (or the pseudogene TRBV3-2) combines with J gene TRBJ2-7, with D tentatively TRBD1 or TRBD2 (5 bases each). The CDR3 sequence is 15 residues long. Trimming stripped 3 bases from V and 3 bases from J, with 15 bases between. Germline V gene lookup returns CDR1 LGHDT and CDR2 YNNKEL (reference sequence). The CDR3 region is CASSHGGALYYEQYF. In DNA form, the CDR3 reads TGTGCCAGCAGCCATGGGGGAGCCCTATACTACGAGCAGTACTTC.

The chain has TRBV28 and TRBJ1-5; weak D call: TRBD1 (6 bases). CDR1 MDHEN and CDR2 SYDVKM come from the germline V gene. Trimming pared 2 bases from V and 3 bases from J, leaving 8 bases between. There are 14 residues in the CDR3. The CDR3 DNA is TGTGCCAGCAGTTTAGGACAGTTCAATCAGCCCCAGCATTTT. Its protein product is CASSLGQFNQPQHF. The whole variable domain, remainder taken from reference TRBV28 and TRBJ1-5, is DVKVTQSSRYLVKRTGEKVFLECVQDMDHENMFWYRQDPGLGLRLIYFSYDVKMKEKGDIPEGYSVSREKKERFSLILESASTNQTSMYLCASSLGQFNQPQHFGDGTRLSIL.